These T cell receptor beta chains were read from a single sample in a study of blood T cell repertoires in COVID-19. Generated by immunoSEQ multiplex PCR, the TCRdb table keeps only in-frame clones and is missing some. The repertoire consists of 200,000 to 250,000 clones, with roughly 90% occurring once and the leading ten covering under 4%. Sequencing input: PBMCs or T cells enriched from blood (not recorded which). The receptors were gathered from a woman in her thirties or forties with acute COVID-19. Each CDR3 is given without its conserved first and last residue. The D gene is left open where the match is weak. A clone size is listed for some rows: how often the clone was seen (once, few, many), or a class if it is expanded.

- | - | TRBJ1-1 | TRBV5-1 | ASSQGRGGNTEAF
- | - | TRBJ1-6 | TRBV5-1 | ASSSTTGLVVLH
once | - | TRBJ2-1 | TRBV19 | ASSGAPGNEQF
- | - | TRBJ1-1 | TRBV7-3 | ASSSQMNTEAF
- | - | TRBJ1-1 | TRBV7-9 | ASSSTGRGSGFEAF
- | TRBD1 | TRBJ2-1 | TRBV5-1 | ASSQGQGTNEQF
- | - | TRBJ1-1 | TRBV10-2 | ASRITGDMNTEAF
- | TRBD1 | TRBJ1-5 | TRBV12-3/TRBV12-4 | ASSFSQGRPQH
few | - | TRBJ2-3 | TRBV7-3 | ASSLRRRARNNHLNTDTQY
- | TRBD1 | TRBJ1-3 | TRBV18 | ASSPDRGKAGNTIY
- | - | TRBJ1-1 | TRBV12-3/TRBV12-4 | ASSLGAGAF
once | TRBD1 | TRBJ1-4 | TRBV11-2 | ASSQQGTEKLF
- | - | TRBJ1-2 | TRBV19 | ASRNPRDGGSNYGYT
- | - | TRBJ1-1 | TRBV7-8 | ASSFAGQSAF
- | TRBD1 | TRBJ1-2 | TRBV2 | ASSGPDRGVYGYT
- | TRBD1 | TRBJ2-1 | TRBV5-1 | ASSFGTDSDNEQF
- | - | TRBJ2-7 | TRBV6-5 | ASSSQSYEQY
once | TRBD1 | TRBJ2-2 | TRBV2 | ASSFDRGRHTGELF
once | TRBD2 | TRBJ2-1 | TRBV24-1 | ATSDTSGGLYNEQF
- | - | TRBJ1-1 | TRBV29-1 | SMGQGPEAF
many | TRBD1 | TRBJ1-1 | TRBV6-5 | ASNIQGSTEAF
- | TRBD1 | TRBJ1-5 | TRBV7-2 | ASSLRAGGNQPQH
- | - | TRBJ1-3 | TRBV4-3 | ASSQEAIFSGTGNTIY
- | - | TRBJ1-6 | TRBV7-2 | ASRSSGYNSPLH
- | TRBD1 | TRBJ1-1 | TRBV2 | ASIEQGMSTEAF
- | - | TRBJ2-7 | TRBV6-5 | ASSYGPYEQY
once | TRBD2 | TRBJ2-2 | TRBV7-2 | ASSPYSGGRGGELF
- | TRBD2 | TRBJ2-7 | TRBV18 | ASSKGLALDEQY
- | - | TRBJ2-1 | TRBV19 | ASTVTGGGGEQF
- | - | TRBJ2-3 | TRBV27 | ASRERATDTQY
- | TRBD1 | TRBJ1-6 | TRBV6-5 | ASSYRDRGSPLH
- | TRBD1 | TRBJ1-5 | TRBV19 | ASTSPGGLGNQPQH
- | TRBD1 | TRBJ1-6 | TRBV6-6 | ASSYQQGFDNSPLH
- | - | TRBJ1-2 | TRBV9 | ASSVEIRGSTYGYT
- | - | TRBJ1-4 | TRBV18 | ASSPGTPGREKLF
- | TRBD1 | TRBJ1-6 | TRBV18 | ASSPPTGNSNSPLH
- | TRBD1 | TRBJ1-2 | TRBV6-5 | ASSGTGNYGYT
- | - | TRBJ1-1 | TRBV5-8 | ASSLRRGEAF
- | TRBD1 | TRBJ1-1 | TRBV23-1 | ASSRSGTVYSSPSCIIPPEAF
- | - | TRBJ1-1 | TRBV18 | ASSTTGPLGNTEAF
- | - | TRBJ1-5 | TRBV19 | ASSIVLGPNQPQH
- | TRBD2 | TRBJ2-1 | TRBV3-1/TRBV3-2 | ASSQSGESYNEQF
- | TRBD1 | TRBJ1-5 | TRBV29-1 | SAGTGAQPQH